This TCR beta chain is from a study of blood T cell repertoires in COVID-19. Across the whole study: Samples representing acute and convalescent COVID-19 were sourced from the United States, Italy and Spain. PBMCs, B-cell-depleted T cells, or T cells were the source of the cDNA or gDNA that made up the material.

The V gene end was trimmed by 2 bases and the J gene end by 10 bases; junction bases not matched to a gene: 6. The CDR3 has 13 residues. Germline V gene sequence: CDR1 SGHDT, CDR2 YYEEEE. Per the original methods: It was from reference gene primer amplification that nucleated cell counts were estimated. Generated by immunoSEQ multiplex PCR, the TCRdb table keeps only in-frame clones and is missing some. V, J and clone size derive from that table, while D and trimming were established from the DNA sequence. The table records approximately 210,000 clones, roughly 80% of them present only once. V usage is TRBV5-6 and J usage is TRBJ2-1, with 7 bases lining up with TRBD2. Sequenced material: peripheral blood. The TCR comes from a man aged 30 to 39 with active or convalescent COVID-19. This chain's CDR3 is CASSFGGRGEQFF. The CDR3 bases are TGTGCCAGCAGCTTCGGCGGGAGAGGGGAGCAGTTCTTC.